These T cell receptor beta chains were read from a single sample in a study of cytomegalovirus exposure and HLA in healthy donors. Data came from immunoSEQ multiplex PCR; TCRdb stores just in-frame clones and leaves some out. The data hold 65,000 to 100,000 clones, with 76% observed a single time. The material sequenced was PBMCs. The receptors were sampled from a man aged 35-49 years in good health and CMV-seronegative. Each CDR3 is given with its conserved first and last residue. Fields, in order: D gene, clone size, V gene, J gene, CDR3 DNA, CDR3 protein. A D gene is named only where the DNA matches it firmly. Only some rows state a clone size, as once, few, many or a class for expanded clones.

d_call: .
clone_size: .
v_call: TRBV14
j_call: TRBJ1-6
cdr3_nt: TGTGCCAGCAGCCTAGGCCTGACTTTTTCACCCCTCCACTTT
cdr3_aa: CASSLGLTFSPLHF

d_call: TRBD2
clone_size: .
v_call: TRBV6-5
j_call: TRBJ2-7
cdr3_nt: TGTGCCAGCAGACCCATAGCGGGAAAACCCTACGAGCAGTACTTC
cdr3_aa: CASRPIAGKPYEQYF

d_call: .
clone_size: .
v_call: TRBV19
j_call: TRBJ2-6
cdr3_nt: TGTGCCAGTTGTTGCGTCGAGGGCGTGGGGGCCAACGTCCTGACTTTC
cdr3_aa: CASCCVEGVGANVLTF

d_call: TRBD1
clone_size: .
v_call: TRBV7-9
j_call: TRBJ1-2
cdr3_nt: TGTGCCAGCAGCGTCGGACAGGGTGGCTATGGCTACACCTTC
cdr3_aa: CASSVGQGGYGYTF

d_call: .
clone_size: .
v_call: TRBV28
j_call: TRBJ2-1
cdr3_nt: TGTGCCAGCAGTTTACTGACAGACAATGAGCAGTTCTTC
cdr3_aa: CASSLLTDNEQFF

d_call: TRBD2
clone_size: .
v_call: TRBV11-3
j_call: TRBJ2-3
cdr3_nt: TGTGCCAGCAGCTCCGGGGATAGAAGAAGCGGGGGGCAGGATACGCAGTATTTT
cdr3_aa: CASSSGDRRSGGQDTQYF

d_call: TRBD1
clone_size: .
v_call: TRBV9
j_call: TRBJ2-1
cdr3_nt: TGTGCCAGCAGCGGACAGGGGGGGTCCTACAATGAGCAGTTCTTC
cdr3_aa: CASSGQGGSYNEQFF

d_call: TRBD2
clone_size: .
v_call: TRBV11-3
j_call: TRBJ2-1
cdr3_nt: TGTGCCAGCAGCTTAGCGGGGACTAGCGGGGGGGCCCAGAATGAGCAGTTCTTC
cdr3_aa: CASSLAGTSGGAQNEQFF

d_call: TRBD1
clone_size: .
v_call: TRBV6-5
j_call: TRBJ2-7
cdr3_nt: TGTGCCAGCAGTGTCCGGGACAGCTACGAGCAGTACTTC
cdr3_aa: CASSVRDSYEQYF

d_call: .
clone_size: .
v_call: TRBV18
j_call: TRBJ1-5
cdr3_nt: TGTGCCAGCTCACCACAGGGGAGCAATCAGCCCCAGCATTTT
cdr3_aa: CASSPQGSNQPQHF

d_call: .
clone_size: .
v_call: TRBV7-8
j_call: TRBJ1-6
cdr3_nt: TGTGCCAGCAGTCGGTCAGGGAATTCACCCCTCCACTTT
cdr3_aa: CASSRSGNSPLHF

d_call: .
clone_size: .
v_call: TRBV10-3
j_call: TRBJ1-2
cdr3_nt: TGTGCCATCAGTGAGCCCGCACTCGGTGGCTACACCTTC
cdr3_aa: CAISEPALGGYTF

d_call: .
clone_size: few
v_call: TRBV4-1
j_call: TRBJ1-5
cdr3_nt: TGCGCCAGCAGCCAAGAAGGGGCAGGGGTAGGGCAGCCCCAGCATTTT
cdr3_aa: CASSQEGAGVGQPQHF

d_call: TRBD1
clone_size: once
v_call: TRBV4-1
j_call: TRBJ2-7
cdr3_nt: TGCGCCAGCAGCCAATGGGGGGTGGGACAGGGGGTTTGTAAGTACTTC
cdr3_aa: CASSQWGVGQGVCKYF

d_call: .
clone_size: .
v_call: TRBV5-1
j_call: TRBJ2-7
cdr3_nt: TGCGCCAGCAGCTTCCAGGGGACGTACGAGCAGTACTTC
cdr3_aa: CASSFQGTYEQYF

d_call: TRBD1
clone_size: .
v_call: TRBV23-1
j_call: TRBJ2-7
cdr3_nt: TGCGCCAGCAGCCTGCCCTGGACAGGGTATAGTGCCTACGAGCAGTACTTC
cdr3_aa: CASSLPWTGYSAYEQYF

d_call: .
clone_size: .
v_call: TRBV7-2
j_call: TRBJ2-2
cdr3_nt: TGTGCCAGCAGCTTAGTCCGTAACACCGGGGAGCTGTTTTTT
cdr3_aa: CASSLVRNTGELFF

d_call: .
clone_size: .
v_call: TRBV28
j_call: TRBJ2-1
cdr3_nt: TGTGCCAGCAGTTTGGCAGTTTACTACAATGAGCAGTTCTTC
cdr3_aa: CASSLAVYYNEQFF

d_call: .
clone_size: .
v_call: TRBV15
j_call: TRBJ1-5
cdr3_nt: TGTGCCACCAGCAGAGGGGGTTGGGGGGGCCAGCCCCAGCATTTT
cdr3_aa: CATSRGGWGGQPQHF

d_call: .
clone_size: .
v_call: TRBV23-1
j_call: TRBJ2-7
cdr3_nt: TGCGCCAGCAGTCAATCCCCCGCAGGGAACGAGCAGTACTTC
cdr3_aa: CASSQSPAGNEQYF

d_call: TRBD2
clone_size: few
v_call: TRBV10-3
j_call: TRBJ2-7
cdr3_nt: TGTGCCATCAGTGAACCGACTAGCGACCCCTACGAGCAGTACTTC
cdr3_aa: CAISEPTSDPYEQYF

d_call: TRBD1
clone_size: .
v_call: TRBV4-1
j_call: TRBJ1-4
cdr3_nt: TGCGCCAGCAGCCGCCAAAGCGGCAGGGGGCAAGCAACTAATGAAAAACTGTTTTTT
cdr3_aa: CASSRQSGRGQATNEKLFF

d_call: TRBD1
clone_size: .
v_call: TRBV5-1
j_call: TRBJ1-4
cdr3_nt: TGCGCCAGCAGCCCGGGACAGTTCGTCGAGCGTGAAAAACTGTTTTTT
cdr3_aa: CASSPGQFVEREKLFF

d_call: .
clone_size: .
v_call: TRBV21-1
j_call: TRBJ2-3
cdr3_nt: TGTGCCAGCAGCAAAGTGAATGCGCGTTCCAACACAGATACGCAGTATTTT
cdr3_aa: CASSKVNARSNTDTQYF

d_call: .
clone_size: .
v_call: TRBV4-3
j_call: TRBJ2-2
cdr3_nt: TGCGCCAGCAGCCAAGGCAGGGGTGGCGGGGAGCTGTTTTTT
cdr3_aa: CASSQGRGGGELFF